Reported below is one TCR beta chain. This sample is drawn from a study of cytomegalovirus exposure and HLA in healthy donors. Study at large: The Caucasian-associated ancestry cluster held roughly 81% of roughly 370 genotyped donors.

Germline-derived CDR1 and CDR2 are LNHNV and YYDKDF (reference sequence). CDR3 size: 20 residues. The V end was cut by 1 base, the J end by 0 bases, with 19 bases between. Vbeta (60) and Jbeta (13) primers were used in the PCR. The assay was immunoSEQ multiplex PCR, and TCRdb's table has in-frame clones only and misses some. The data show about 70,000 clones, 74% seen once. This chain connects TRBV15 to TRBJ2-6; TRBD1 is a possible D gene (6 bases). The TCR comes from a woman in her sixties in good health and CMV-seropositive. Sample: PBMCs. CDR3 bases: TGTGCCACCAGCAGAGCCGTCCGGACAGCCGATCTCTCTGGGGCCAACGTCCTGACTTTC. This gives the protein CATSRAVRTADLSGANVLTF.